These T cell receptor beta chains were read from a single sample in a study of T cell repertoires in cytomegalovirus infection. TCRdb redid the calling of the reads with MiXCR, one entry per CDR3 protein. The sample lists approximately 500,000 distinct CDR3 sequences; approximately 26% were seen once. Sequenced: PBMCs. The receptors here all came from a human donor in good health (CMV status not recorded). Some clones in this sample may be carry-over from other donors' samples. CDR3s include the opening cysteine and the closing phenylalanine or tryptophan. The D gene is left open where the match is weak. Clone sizes are given selectively: once, few, many, or a class where the clone is expanded.

j_call,d_call,v_call,clone_size,cdr3_aa,cdr3_nt
TRBJ2-5,NA,TRBV7-9,NA,CASSPERPQETQYF,TGTGCCAGCAGCCCAGAGCGGCCCCAAGAGACCCAGTACTTC
TRBJ2-1,TRBD2,TRBV10-3,NA,CAISAISSGNEQFF,TGTGCCATCAGTGCGATTTCTAGCGGGAATGAGCAGTTCTTC
TRBJ1-1,NA,TRBV6-2/TRBV6-3,few,CASSETSVLNTEAFF,TGTGCCAGCAGTGAGACCTCGGTACTGAACACTGAAGCTTTCTTT
TRBJ1-4,NA,TRBV5-4,NA,CASSLATENEKLFF,TGTGCCAGCAGCTTGGCCACGGAGAATGAAAAACTGTTTTTT
TRBJ2-2,TRBD2,TRBV6-1,few,CASSELAGVAEGELFF,TGTGCCAGCAGTGAATTAGCGGGAGTCGCGGAAGGGGAGCTGTTTTTT
TRBJ1-5,NA,TRBV5-6,NA,CASSRGRRNQPQHF,TGTGCCAGCAGTAGGGGCCGGAGAAATCAGCCCCAGCATTTT
TRBJ1-4,NA,TRBV7-2,few,CASSLYRSTNEKLFF,TGTGCCAGCAGCTTATATAGGAGCACGAATGAAAAACTGTTTTTT
TRBJ2-4,NA,TRBV5-1,few,CASRRGNIQYF,TGCGCCAGCAGAAGGGGAAACATTCAGTACTTC
TRBJ2-3,TRBD2,TRBV25-1,NA,CASRGLAGSDTQYF,TGTGCCAGCAGAGGACTAGCGGGGTCGGATACGCAGTATTTT
TRBJ2-1,NA,TRBV11-3,few,CASSLDGISYNEQFF,TGTGCCAGCAGCTTAGACGGTATCTCCTACAATGAGCAGTTCTTC
TRBJ1-6,TRBD1,TRBV7-2,many,CASSLGTGVYNSPLHF,TGTGCCAGCAGCTTGGGGACAGGGGTATATAATTCACCCCTCCACTTT
TRBJ1-2,NA,TRBV12-3/TRBV12-4,NA,CASRPQVAGPYGYTF,TGTGCCAGCAGACCCCAGGTTGCGGGGCCTTATGGCTACACCTTC
TRBJ1-1,NA,TRBV10-3,NA,CAISAVGASTEAFF,TGTGCCATCAGTGCCGTGGGGGCAAGCACTGAAGCTTTCTTT
TRBJ2-5,TRBD2,TRBV7-9,few,CASSTFLAARVETQYF,TGTGCCAGCAGCACCTTCCTAGCGGCGAGGGTGGAGACCCAGTACTTC
TRBJ2-6,NA,TRBV7-9,few,CASSWGGDSLSGANVLTF,TGTGCCAGCAGCTGGGGTGGAGACAGCCTCTCTGGGGCCAACGTCCTGACTTTC
TRBJ1-2,NA,TRBV19,NA,CASSIQPSWGKDGYTF,TGTGCCAGTAGTATTCAACCGTCCTGGGGGAAGGATGGCTACACCTTC
TRBJ1-2,NA,TRBV18,NA,CASSRQESTNYGYTF,TGTGCCAGCTCCCGACAGGAAAGTACTAACTATGGCTACACCTTC
TRBJ2-6,NA,TRBV7-8,many,CASSSSNSGANVLTF,TGTGCCAGCAGCTCCTCTAACTCTGGGGCCAACGTCCTGACTTTC
TRBJ2-3,NA,TRBV18,NA,CASSRGYSTDTQYF,TGTGCCAGCTCACGCGGGTATAGCACAGATACGCAGTATTTT
TRBJ2-7,NA,TRBV6-8,few,CASNLPPYEQYF,TGTGCCAGCAATCTGCCCCCCTACGAGCAGTACTTC
TRBJ1-1,TRBD1,TRBV7-2,many,CASSVTGGTEAFF,TGTGCCAGCAGCGTGACAGGGGGCACTGAAGCTTTCTTT
TRBJ2-7,TRBD2,TRBV5-1,many,CASSTSGGYEQYF,TGCGCCAGCAGTACGAGCGGGGGCTACGAGCAGTACTTC
TRBJ1-2,TRBD1,TRBV4-2,NA,CASSQDRPGQGLPRYGYTF,TGTGCCAGCAGCCAAGATCGGCCCGGACAGGGGCTTCCTCGCTATGGCTACACCTTC
TRBJ2-1,TRBD1,TRBV19,many,CASSMGQTLYNEQFF,TGTGCCAGTAGTATGGGACAGACACTCTACAATGAGCAGTTCTTC
TRBJ2-1,NA,TRBV29-1,NA,CSVVSRGGEQFF,TGCAGCGTTGTAAGCAGGGGCGGTGAGCAGTTCTTC
TRBJ2-1,TRBD2,TRBV4-1,NA,CASSFRTGLAPNEQFF,TGCGCCAGCAGCTTCCGCACAGGACTAGCCCCCAATGAGCAGTTCTTC
TRBJ2-7,NA,TRBV6-2/TRBV6-3,NA,CASSYSTARPGTYEQYF,TGTGCCAGCAGTTACTCGACTGCTAGACCCGGAACCTACGAGCAGTACTTC
TRBJ2-7,NA,TRBV7-9,NA,CASSPYIYEQYF,TGTGCCAGCAGCCCGTACATCTACGAGCAGTACTTC
TRBJ1-1,TRBD1,TRBV4-1,NA,CASSVLPPGQGENMNSEAFF,TGCGCCAGCAGCGTTTTACCTCCGGGACAGGGGGAAAACATGAACTCTGAAGCTTTCTTT
TRBJ1-2,TRBD1,TRBV7-2,many,CASSFKGARGYTF,TGTGCCAGCAGCTTTAAGGGGGCGCGCGGCTACACCTTC
TRBJ1-1,TRBD1,TRBV29-1,NA,CSGTGGAGTEAFF,TGCAGCGGTACAGGGGGCGCGGGGACTGAAGCTTTCTTT
TRBJ1-5,TRBD1,TRBV28,NA,CASSLGTGGGNQPQHF,TGTGCCAGCAGCCTGGGAACAGGGGGCGGCAATCAGCCCCAGCATTTT
TRBJ1-2,TRBD1,TRBV7-4,few,CASSSSTGENYGYTF,TGTGCCAGCAGCTCCTCGACAGGGGAGAACTATGGCTACACCTTC
TRBJ2-3,TRBD2,TRBV7-3,few,CASSQGLASTDTQYF,TGTGCCAGCAGCCAGGGACTAGCGAGCACAGATACGCAGTATTTT
TRBJ2-7,TRBD2,TRBV7-2,many,CASSFPGGRAGEQYF,TGTGCCAGCAGCTTCCCAGGCGGGAGGGCCGGCGAGCAGTACTTC
TRBJ1-1,NA,TRBV7-6,few,CASSLELVRQNTEAFF,TGTGCCAGCAGCTTAGAGTTGGTCAGGCAGAACACTGAAGCTTTCTTT
TRBJ2-2,NA,TRBV7-2,NA,CASSFRRGRATGELFF,TGTGCCAGCAGCTTTCGAAGGGGCAGAGCCACCGGGGAGCTGTTTTTT
TRBJ2-3,TRBD2,TRBV13,NA,CASSLFKLAGDDTQYF,TGTGCCAGCAGCTTATTCAAACTAGCGGGAGATGATACGCAGTATTTT
TRBJ1-1,NA,TRBV2,NA,CASSELMNTEAFF,TGTGCCAGCAGTGAGCTCATGAACACTGAAGCTTTCTTT
TRBJ1-1,NA,TRBV7-3,many,CASSLNSGMRTEAFF,TGTGCCAGCAGCTTAAATTCGGGAATGAGGACTGAAGCTTTCTTT
TRBJ1-2,TRBD1,TRBV7-2,many,CASSSPQGGVYGYTF,TGTGCCAGCAGCTCCCCACAAGGGGGCGTCTATGGCTACACCTTC
TRBJ2-1,TRBD2,TRBV6-5,NA,CASSHMTSGFYNEQFF,TGTGCCAGCAGTCATATGACTAGCGGGTTTTACAATGAGCAGTTCTTC
TRBJ1-2,NA,TRBV20-1,few,CSARDYIRAGGYTF,TGCAGTGCTAGAGATTACATCAGGGCTGGTGGCTACACCTTC
TRBJ2-7,NA,TRBV5-5,NA,CASSLIGNYEQYF,TGTGCCAGCAGCTTGATCGGGAACTACGAGCAGTACTTC
TRBJ2-5,TRBD2,TRBV20-1,NA,CSASRSGSTETQYF,TGCAGTGCTAGTCGGAGCGGGAGTACGGAGACCCAGTACTTC
TRBJ2-1,NA,TRBV7-8,many,CASSAGRGGEQFF,TGTGCCAGCAGCGCGGGCAGGGGAGGCGAGCAGTTCTTC
TRBJ2-5,NA,TRBV10-3,few,CAISASTGPEKETQYF,TGTGCCATCAGTGCGAGTACAGGGCCGGAGAAAGAGACCCAGTACTTC
TRBJ2-7,TRBD2,TRBV4-3,few,CASSQDQAGGDEQYF,TGCGCCAGCAGCCAAGATCAAGCGGGAGGGGACGAGCAGTACTTC